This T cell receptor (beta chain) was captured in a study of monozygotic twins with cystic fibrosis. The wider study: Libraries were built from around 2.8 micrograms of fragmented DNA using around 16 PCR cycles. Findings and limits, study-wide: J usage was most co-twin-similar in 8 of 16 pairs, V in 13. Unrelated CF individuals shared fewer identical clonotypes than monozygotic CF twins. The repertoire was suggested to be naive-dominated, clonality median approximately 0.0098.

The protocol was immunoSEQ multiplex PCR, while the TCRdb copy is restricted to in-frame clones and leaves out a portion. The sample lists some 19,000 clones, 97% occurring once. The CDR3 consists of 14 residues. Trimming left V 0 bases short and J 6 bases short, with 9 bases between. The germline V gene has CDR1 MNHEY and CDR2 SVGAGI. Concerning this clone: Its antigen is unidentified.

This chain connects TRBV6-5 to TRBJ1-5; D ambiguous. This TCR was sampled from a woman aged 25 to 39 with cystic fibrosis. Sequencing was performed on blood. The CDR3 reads CASSYSKTGQPQHF. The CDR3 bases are TGTGCCAGCAGTTACTCGAAAACGGGTCAGCCCCAGCATTTT.